The T cell receptor (beta chain) described here comes from a study of blood T cell repertoires in COVID-19. Original analysis: Using reference gene primer amplification, nucleated cell counts were estimated. Sequenced by immunoSEQ multiplex PCR; TCRdb stores in-frame clones only, minus some. The DNA gave D and trimming, while V, J and clone size come from that table. The sample consists of about 220,000 clones, around 84% of them appearing once. The count of this clone is one. Germline CDR1 and CDR2: SEHNR and FQNEAQ (reference sequence). The CDR3 has 14 amino acids. Unmatched junction bases numbered 3, after V lost 3 bases and J lost 5 bases.

The sequenced sample was peripheral blood. The chain uses TRBV7-9 and TRBJ1-5, with TRBD1 identical over 8 bases. The sequence came from a woman aged 60-75 years who had recovered from COVID-19. Here the CDR3 reads CASSFDRGDQPQHF. The CDR3 coding sequence is TGTGCCAGCAGCTTCGACAGGGGCGATCAGCCCCAGCATTTT.